The 22 T cell receptor beta chains presented below share a single source sample, sequenced in a study of human T cells and chemical hapten exposure. Total RNA was isolated from whole blood that had not been fractionated. A single record per CDR3 protein comes from TCRdb applying MiXCR to the 5' RACE reads. The sample includes some 78,000 distinct CDR3 sequences, roughly 7.7% of them seen just once. The receptors shown here come from a male donor in good health.

This sequence joins TRBV3-1 and TRBJ2-1; either TRBD1 or TRBD2 may fit D (5 bases each). Germline CDR1 is LGHDT and CDR2 is YNNKEL (reference sequence). The V gene lost 5 bases and the J gene lost 5 bases, with 13 bases spanning the gap. The CDR3 extends over 14 amino acids. DNA of the CDR3: TGTGCCAGCAGCTGGGGACCGCAGAACAATGAGCAGTTCTTC. Protein product: CASSWGPQNNEQFF.

This clonotype has a count of ten or more. The chain joins TRBV20-1 to TRBJ2-1; 12 nucleotides agree with TRBD2. Germline V gives CDR1 DFQATT, CDR2 SNEGSKA (reference sequence). The V gene end was trimmed by 6 bases and the J gene end by 7 bases; junction bases not matched to a gene: 13. The CDR3 totals 16 residues. The CDR3 is CSASTPSGRAENEQFF. CDR3 nucleotide sequence: TGCAGTGCCTCTACCCCTAGCGGGAGGGCCGAGAATGAGCAGTTCTTC.

The J gene is TRBJ2-7, the V gene TRBV6-2 or TRBV6-3; D possibly corresponds to TRBD1 (5 bases). Germline CDR1 reads MNHEY; CDR2 reads SVGEGT. This CDR3 comprises 11 residues. V lost 7 bases and J lost 5, with 9 bases in between. This CDR3 is CASTTGNEQYF. CDR3 nucleotide sequence: TGTGCCAGCACCACAGGAAACGAGCAGTACTTC.

This clonotype has more than one count but fewer than ten. The V call is TRBV25-1, the J call TRBJ1-1; tentatively, D is TRBD1 (6 bases). Germline loops: CDR1 MGHDK, CDR2 SYGVNS. V was shortened by 1 base and J by 5 bases, with 14 bases between the two germline ends. The CDR3 totals 15 residues. The CDR3 spells CASSEWGARGTEAFF. For the CDR3, the DNA is TGTGCCAGCAGTGAATGGGGGGCGCGGGGGACTGAAGCTTTCTTT.

This clonotype appeared a few times. V and J are TRBV12-3 or TRBV12-4 and TRBJ1-1; 7 bases are a match to TRBD1. The V segment lost 6 bases and the J segment 1 base; nucleotides outside the gene matches: 5. The CDR3 length is 14 residues. Written as DNA, the CDR3 is TGTGCCAGCAGAAGCAGGGGGGGGAACACTGAAGCTTTCTTT. It encodes CASRSRGGNTEAFF.

This clonotype showed up just a few times. The chain's CDR3 is CASSLQGTEAFF. As DNA, the CDR3 is TGCGCCAGCAGCTTACAGGGCACTGAAGCTTTCTTT. This chain uses TRBV5-1 with TRBJ1-1; D might be TRBD1 (6 bases). V lost 2 bases and J lost 4, with 6 bases in between. This CDR3 spans 12 amino acids. Germline CDR1 SGHRS, CDR2 YFSETQ.

This clonotype was picked up a small number of times. The chain has TRBV7-9 and TRBJ1-1; D not resolved. Germline V gene sequence: CDR1 SEHNR, CDR2 FQNEAQ (reference sequence). V was cut by 4 bases and J by 8 bases, with 11 bases left in between. The length of the CDR3 is 12 residues. The CDR3: CASSSGRREAFF. The CDR3 DNA is TGTGCCAGCAGCTCCGGACGGCGGGAAGCTTTCTTT.

The chain combines TRBV29-1 with TRBJ2-1; TRBD2 is a possible D gene (5 bases). The length of the CDR3 is 11 residues. The germline CDR1 and CDR2 sequences are SQVTM and ANQGSEA. The ends were cut back, 7 bases at V and 7 bases at J, with 11 bases in the middle. CDR3 bases: TGCAGCGGCACGGACTTTAATGAGCAGTTCTTC. Residues: CSGTDFNEQFF.

The chain is built from TRBV7-9 and TRBJ2-7; 11 nucleotides agree with TRBD2. From germline, CDR1 is SEHNR and CDR2 FQNEAQ (reference sequence). The J segment lost 1 base and the V segment lost 5 bases, leaving 10 bases of the junction unmatched. The CDR3 extends over 17 amino acids. The CDR3 nucleotides read TGTGCCAGCAGCCGGCCCGTGAGACTAGCGGGGTCCTACGAGCAGTACTTC. As protein: CASSRPVRLAGSYEQYF.

Only a few counts were recorded for this clonotype. J is TRBJ2-2 and V is TRBV7-8; no clear D gene. V was shortened by 5 bases and J by 6 bases, with 10 bases between the two germline ends. There are 13 residues in the CDR3. Germline V gene data show CDR1 as SGHVS and CDR2 as FQNEAQ. CDR3 amino acids: CASSAKRSGELFF. The CDR3 coding sequence is TGTGCCAGCAGCGCAAAGAGATCCGGGGAGCTGTTTTTT.

The chain joins TRBV7-2 to TRBJ1-4; TRBD1 agrees at 10 bases. Looked up from germline, CDR1 is SGHTA and CDR2 is FQGNSA. The junction had 9 bases not matched to a gene; V was cut back by 6 bases and J by 8 bases. This CDR3 comprises 15 residues. CDR3 region: CASRPRQGAGEKLFF. CDR3 in DNA: TGTGCCAGCAGACCACGACAGGGGGCAGGGGAAAAACTGTTTTTT.

This clonotype came up a few times. The V and J genes are TRBV12-3 or TRBV12-4 and TRBJ2-1; no clear D gene. Deletions cut 3 bases from V and 0 bases from J, with 3 bases between. The CDR3 is 13 residues long. Written as DNA, the CDR3 is TGTGCCAGCAGTTTTAGCTCCTACAATGAGCAGTTCTTC. Translating it yields CASSFSSYNEQFF.

This clonotype was recorded many times. The chain uses TRBV7-8 and TRBJ2-2; D uncertain. V was clipped by 1 base and J by 0 bases, with 9 bases between them. Germline values: CDR1 SGHVS, CDR2 FQNEAQ. CDR3 length: 16 amino acids. In nucleotides, the CDR3 is TGTGCCAGCAGCTTAGTTCCAGACGCGAACACCGGGGAGCTGTTTTTT. Its translation: CASSLVPDANTGELFF.

The chain has TRBV12-5 and TRBJ2-2, with TRBD1 matching over 9 bases. This CDR3 spans 15 amino acids. The germline gives CDR1 LGHNT, CDR2 FRNRAP. With V trimmed by 3 bases and J by 6 bases, 5 bases remained unmatched. This chain's CDR3 is CASGFGTGRSGELFF. The CDR3 region has the DNA TGTGCTAGTGGTTTCGGGACAGGGCGATCCGGGGAGCTGTTTTTT.

This chain uses TRBV10-3 with TRBJ2-3; TRBD2 matches at 7 bases. After removal of 0 bases from V and 10 bases from J, the junction contained 7 bases not matched to a gene. The CDR3 length is 14 residues. Germline values: CDR1 ENHRY, CDR2 SYGVKD. This CDR3 reads CAISESRLARSQYF. The CDR3, as DNA: TGTGCCATCAGTGAGTCCCGACTAGCCAGGTCGCAGTATTTT.

The genes are TRBV3-1 and TRBJ1-4; 8 bases are a match to TRBD1. CDR3 length: 15 amino acids. After removal of 5 bases from V and 3 bases from J, the junction contained 5 bases not matched to a gene. Germline loops: CDR1 LGHDT, CDR2 YNNKEL (reference sequence). DNA for the CDR3: TGTGCCAGCAGCAACCAGGGGGCGGCTAATGAAAAACTGTTTTTT. As protein: CASSNQGAANEKLFF.

The chain uses TRBV30 and TRBJ1-1; tentative D call: TRBD1 (6 bases). The CDR3 extends over 16 amino acids. In germline, CDR1 is GTSNPN, CDR2 SVGIG (reference sequence). V gave up 2 bases and J gave up 1 base, with 17 bases separating them. The CDR3 spells CAWSRGGILENTEAFF. CDR3 nucleotides: TGTGCCTGGAGTAGGGGGGGTATACTGGAGAACACTGAAGCTTTCTTT.

Sample share makes this clonotype medium-sized (0.01 to 0.1%). The CDR3 sequence is CASSQDSPATDNSPLHF. The CDR3 DNA sequence: TGCGCCAGCAGCCAAGATTCCCCGGCGACAGATAATTCACCCCTCCACTTT. V is TRBV4-3 and J is TRBJ1-6, with D possibly matching TRBD1 (5 bases). Trimming shortened V by 0 bases and J by 5 bases, and 14 bases separated the two germline ends. CDR3 length: 17 residues. Germline V gene lookup returns CDR1 LGHNA and CDR2 YSLEER.

There are a few counts of this clonotype. This chain links TRBV10-3 with TRBJ2-3; maybe TRBD1 (6 bases). Per the germline V gene, CDR1 is ENHRY and CDR2 is SYGVKD. The CDR3 sequence is 16 residues long. V lost 4 bases and J 6 bases, leaving 20 bases between the germline ends. This CDR3 reads CAISGTGTQGADTQYF. The CDR3 nucleotides are TGTGCCATCAGTGGGACCGGGACACAGGGTGCGGATACGCAGTATTTT.

This chain connects TRBV11-3 to TRBJ2-2; TRBD1 is a possible D gene (6 bases). Germline V gene sequence: CDR1 SGHNT, CDR2 YENEEA. The CDR3 runs 15 residues. V was clipped by 4 bases and J by 6 bases, with 15 bases between them. The CDR3 DNA sequence: TGTGCCAGCAGCTCCCTACAGGGAAAGGCCGGGGAGCTGTTTTTT. Its translation: CASSSLQGKAGELFF.

The rearrangement uses TRBV15 and TRBJ2-1, with 11 bases matching TRBD1. The CDR3 has 16 amino acids. V shed 1 base and J 9 bases; nucleotides not matched to a gene: 8. Per germline, CDR1 LNHNV and CDR2 YYDKDF (reference sequence). The CDR3 DNA reads TGTGCCACCAGCAGAGGGGGCGGACAGGGGGCCGGTGAGCAGTTCTTC. Amino acid sequence: CATSRGGGQGAGEQFF. Full variable domain (missing parts from reference TRBV15 and TRBJ2-1): DAMVIQNPRYQVTQFGKPVTLSCSQTLNHNVMYWYQQKSSQAPKLLFHYYDKDFNNEADTPDNFQSRRPNTSFCFLDIRSPGLGDTAMYLCATSRGGGQGAGEQFFGPGTRLTVL.

V and J are TRBV6-2 or TRBV6-3 and TRBJ2-7, with unresolved D. Germline-derived CDR1 and CDR2 are MNHEY and SVGEGT. CDR3 length: 14 amino acids. V dropped 0 bases and J dropped 3 bases, with 9 bases sitting between them. CDR3 in amino acids: CASSYSTPGYEQYF. The CDR3 nucleotides are TGTGCCAGCAGTTACTCGACCCCTGGCTACGAGCAGTACTTC.